A selection of T cell receptor beta chains follows, all from one sample in a study of blood T cells in healthy people across ages. TCRdb fed the 5' RACE reads into MiXCR, producing one record per CDR3 protein. This sample has approximately 780,000 distinct CDR3 sequences, with roughly 24% found just once. The same sample was also used in a study of T cells of mothers and their children.

Specimen: blood. These receptors came from a boy between 5 and 17 years old in good health. Each CDR3 is given with its conserved first and last residue. The order of the fields is clone size, J gene, D gene, V gene, CDR3 protein, CDR3 DNA. D genes are given only for firm matches. Clone size appears in some rows only: once, few, many, or a class for an expanded clone.

few	TRBJ2-5	-	TRBV9	CASSGGWERGETQYF	TGTGCCAGCAGCGGAGGCTGGGAGCGCGGGGAGACCCAGTACTTC
few	TRBJ1-2	-	TRBV29-1	CSVDYGFGYGYTF	TGCAGCGTCGACTACGGCTTCGGCTATGGCTACACCTTC
once	TRBJ2-5	TRBD2	TRBV7-2	CASSTGTSGGEQYF	TGTGCCAGCAGCACGGGGACTAGCGGGGGGGAGCAGTACTTC
-	TRBJ1-2	TRBD1	TRBV7-2	CASSSPRRQGKERYGYTF	TGTGCCAGCAGCTCCCCCAGACGACAGGGGAAAGAGCGGTATGGCTACACCTTC
few	TRBJ2-3	-	TRBV5-1	CASSPLRQGGFDTQYF	TGCGCCAGCAGCCCCCTGCGGCAGGGAGGCTTCGATACGCAGTATTTT
few	TRBJ2-6	-	TRBV7-9	CASSRDQGANVLTF	TGTGCCAGCAGCCGGGACCAGGGGGCCAACGTCCTGACTTTC
few	TRBJ1-4	TRBD1	TRBV5-5	CASSLADRGVEKLFF	TGTGCCAGCAGCTTGGCCGACAGGGGGGTGGAAAAACTGTTTTTT
-	TRBJ2-7	-	TRBV9	CASSADSTGSYEQYF	TGTGCCAGCAGCGCCGACTCGACAGGATCCTACGAGCAGTACTTC
many	TRBJ2-5	-	TRBV7-2	CASSSDSPRGETQYF	TGTGCCAGCAGTTCCGACAGTCCGAGAGGAGAGACCCAGTACTTC
-	TRBJ2-7	-	TRBV20-1	CSARVPGHAYEQYF	TGCAGTGCTAGAGTGCCGGGCCACGCCTACGAGCAGTACTTC
-	TRBJ2-3	TRBD2	TRBV3-1	CASSDTLAEYTDTQYF	TGTGCCAGCAGCGATACTCTAGCGGAGTACACAGATACGCAGTATTTT
few	TRBJ1-2	-	TRBV27	CASSLRQGLLYGYTF	TGTGCCAGCAGTTTGAGGCAGGGTCTTCTCTATGGCTACACCTTC
-	TRBJ2-4	TRBD1	TRBV3-1	CASSQGRYQDRDFFAKNIQYF	TGTGCCAGCAGCCAAGGGAGGTATCAGGACAGGGATTTTTTTGCCAAAAACATTCAGTACTTC
few	TRBJ2-5	-	TRBV6-5	CASSYRGLNQETQYF	TGTGCCAGCAGTTATAGGGGACTCAACCAAGAGACCCAGTACTTC
few	TRBJ2-5	-	TRBV10-3	CAIRGLRGETQYF	TGTGCCATCAGGGGTCTAAGGGGAGAGACCCAGTACTTC
-	TRBJ1-2	-	TRBV7-6	CASSFTAGTYGYTF	TGTGCCAGCAGCTTCACTGCTGGTACCTATGGCTACACCTTC
-	TRBJ1-3	TRBD1	TRBV10-3	CAISEGQGGNTIYF	TGTGCCATCAGTGAGGGACAGGGCGGAAACACCATATATTTT
few	TRBJ1-1	-	TRBV3-1	CASSQGRELFF	TGTGCCAGCAGCCAAGGGCGCGAGCTTTTCTTT
-	TRBJ2-2	-	TRBV6-2/TRBV6-3	CASSWGLGFTGELFF	TGTGCCAGCAGTTGGGGGCTAGGCTTCACCGGGGAGCTGTTTTTT
few	TRBJ1-2	-	TRBV20-1	CSARGLGQTYGYTF	TGCAGTGCTAGAGGGCTAGGACAGACCTATGGCTACACCTTC
-	TRBJ1-5	-	TRBV24-1	CATSERPFQPQHF	TGTGCCACCAGTGAAAGGCCTTTCCAGCCCCAGCATTTT
-	TRBJ2-7	-	TRBV6-7	CASSGPDRRSYEQYF	TGTGCCAGCAGTGGCCCTGACAGGCGCTCCTACGAGCAGTACTTC
-	TRBJ1-5	-	TRBV12-3/TRBV12-4	CASSFSWTDQPQHF	TGTGCCAGCAGTTTTAGTTGGACGGATCAGCCCCAGCATTTT
-	TRBJ2-1	TRBD2	TRBV4-2	CASSQDLAGGHNEQFF	TGTGCCAGCAGCCAAGATCTAGCGGGGGGGCACAATGAGCAGTTCTTC
-	TRBJ2-5	TRBD2	TRBV10-3	CAISDLGLEYKQYF	TGTGCCATCAGTGACCTGGGACTAGAGTACAAGCAGTACTTC
many	TRBJ2-4	-	TRBV6-1	CASSAGTPWGKNIQYF	TGTGCCAGCAGTGCCGGGACACCTTGGGGCAAAAACATTCAGTACTTC
many	TRBJ2-5	-	TRBV3-1	CASSQASETQYF	TGTGCCAGCAGCCAAGCCTCAGAGACCCAGTACTTC
few	TRBJ2-3	-	TRBV20-1	CSARDKAGGYLDTQYF	TGCAGTGCTAGAGATAAGGCAGGAGGGTACTTAGATACGCAGTATTTT
-	TRBJ2-3	TRBD2	TRBV10-3	CAISGPIAGSTDTQYF	TGTGCCATCAGTGGCCCAATAGCGGGGAGCACAGATACGCAGTATTTT
few	TRBJ2-7	-	TRBV5-1	CASSLKGEGYEQYF	TGCGCCAGCAGCTTGAAGGGAGAGGGCTACGAGCAGTACTTC
few	TRBJ2-7	-	TRBV5-1	CASHLLPGVPYEQYF	TGCGCCAGCCACCTTTTGCCAGGGGTCCCCTACGAGCAGTACTTC
-	TRBJ2-5	TRBD1	TRBV29-1	CSVEGGTGGRETQYF	TGCAGCGTTGAAGGTGGGACAGGGGGTAGGGAGACCCAGTACTTC
-	TRBJ1-2	-	TRBV20-1	CSAEYWTVSNYGYTF	TGCAGTGCCGAGTATTGGACCGTGTCCAACTATGGCTACACCTTC
few	TRBJ1-5	-	TRBV12-3/TRBV12-4	CASSLDRQQPQHF	TGTGCCAGCAGTTTAGACAGGCAACAGCCCCAGCATTTT